This passage covers 8 T cell receptor beta chains from one sample sequenced in a study of blood T cell repertoires in COVID-19. TCRdb's copy holds only in-frame clones and misses some; the assay was immunoSEQ multiplex PCR. The table has roughly 77,000 clones, 88% seen once. Sequenced material: peripheral blood. The receptors originated from a human donor in a cohort sampled during active COVID-19.

This clone has only one observation. This chain connects TRBV2 to TRBJ2-5; D is unresolved. Germline CDR1 reads SNHLY; CDR2 reads FYNNEI. This CDR3 comprises 14 residues. Trimming pared 5 bases from V and 5 bases from J, leaving 15 bases between. CDR3 in amino acids: CASSPSLTLETQYF. The CDR3 DNA is TGTGCCAGCAGTCCTAGTTTGACCCTGGAGACCCAGTACTTC.

V usage is TRBV5-6 and J usage is TRBJ2-6; D possibly corresponds to TRBD1 (6 bases). The CDR3 has 18 amino acids. Germline CDR1 SGHDT, CDR2 YYEEEE. V shed 0 bases and J shed 4 bases, with 17 bases lying between them. The CDR3 nucleotides read TGTGCCAGCAGCTTGGACCTGGGGGCGCGGGCCGGGGCCAACGTCCTGACTTTC. Protein product: CASSLDLGARAGANVLTF.

This sequence joins TRBV7-6 and TRBJ2-2, with 9 bases matching TRBD1. After removal of 4 bases from V and 7 bases from J, the junction contained 13 bases not matched to a gene. Germline V gene lookup returns CDR1 SGHVS and CDR2 FNYEAQ. This CDR3 has 17 residues. CDR3 sequence (DNA): TGTGCCAGCAGCTCGAGGACCGGGACAGGGCTTCTCGGGGAGCTGTTTTTT. This gives the protein CASSSRTGTGLLGELFF.

CDR3 DNA: TGTGCCAGCAGCCAGGGCAGGGGACTATACAATGAGCAGTTCTTC. Protein: CASSQGRGLYNEQFF. The chain links TRBV3-1 (or the pseudogene TRBV3-2) to TRBJ2-1, with D perhaps matching TRBD2 (7 bases). CDR3 length: 15 amino acids. V lost 3 bases to trimming and J lost 4 bases, with 13 bases between them. CDR1 and CDR2 from the germline V gene are LGHDT and YNNKEL (reference sequence).

Only a few counts were recorded for this clone. The V call is TRBV2, the J call TRBJ1-6; 11 bases line up with TRBD1. Unmatched junction bases numbered 2, after V lost 0 bases and J lost 10 bases. The germline V gene encodes CDR1 SNHLY and CDR2 FYNNEI. CDR3 size: 15 residues. CDR3 protein: CASSEAGTGGSPLHF. CDR3 nucleotide sequence: TGTGCCAGCAGTGAAGCCGGGACAGGGGGATCACCCCTCCACTTT.

This rearrangement joins TRBV20-1 to TRBJ2-7; D may be TRBD1 (5 bases). The CDR3 runs 15 residues. Germline CDR1 reads DFQATT; CDR2 reads SNEGSKA (reference sequence). Trimming pared 3 bases from V and 0 bases from J, leaving 15 bases between. The chain's CDR3 is CSASGSRGPSYEQYF. The CDR3 DNA sequence: TGCAGTGCTAGTGGGTCAAGGGGTCCCTCCTACGAGCAGTACTTC.

This clone was picked up a small number of times. For the CDR3, the DNA is TGTGCCAGTAGTATAGGCTATAAGCGGCCAAGCTCCTACAATGAGCAGTTCTTC. It encodes CASSIGYKRPSSYNEQFF. The J gene is TRBJ2-1, the V gene TRBV19; D perhaps matches TRBD2 (5 bases). This CDR3 is built from 18 residues. The germline CDR1 and CDR2 sequences are LNHDA and SQIVND (reference sequence). V was cut by 1 base and J by 0 bases, with 16 bases left in between.

The V and J genes are TRBV27 and TRBJ1-4; TRBD1 is a possible D gene (6 bases). The germline V and J ends were trimmed by 4 bases and 7 bases, with 10 bases remaining between them. Germline assignment: CDR1 MNHEY and CDR2 SMNVEV (reference sequence). CDR3 length: 13 residues. CDR3 sequence reads: CASSSTGIEKLFF. The CDR3 coding sequence is TGTGCCAGCAGTTCCACAGGGATTGAAAAACTGTTTTTT.